The present T cell receptor (beta chain) was sequenced within a study of blood T cell repertoires in COVID-19. Overall study context: The cDNA or gDNA used as material had been derived from T cells, B-cell-depleted T cells, or PBMCs.

Original analysis: For nucleated cells, counts were estimated from reference gene primer amplification. Sequenced by immunoSEQ multiplex PCR; TCRdb stores in-frame clones only, minus some. Clonal size and the V and J genes are those of that table, whereas D and trimming came from the DNA. The sample has tens of thousands of clones; around 90% are singletons. The V end lost 6 bases, the J end lost 9 bases, and 24 bases lay between the germline ends. CDR1 is SGHVS and CDR2 is FQNEAQ in the germline V gene. The CDR3 totals 16 residues. The source of this sequence is a man aged 60 to 69 with COVID-19, enrolled during active disease. Sequencing used peripheral blood. The chain is built from TRBV7-8 and TRBJ1-5; perhaps TRBD1 as D (5 bases). CDR3 coding DNA: TGTGCCAGCAGTGGGAGGGCTCAGGGTTTCGACTGGCCCCAGCATTTT. Protein: CASSGRAQGFDWPQHF. Complete variable domain (other parts from reference TRBV7-8 and TRBJ1-5): GAGVSQSPRYKVAKRGQDVALRCDPISGHVSLFWYQQALGQGPEFLTYFQNEAQLDKSGLPSDRFFAERPEGSVSTLKIQRTQQEDSAVYLCASSGRAQGFDWPQHFGDGTRLSIL.